The sequence of this TCR beta chain was determined in a study of post-analysis software for immune sequencing data. Study overall: Patients with relapsing-remitting, secondary progressive and progressive-relapsing multiple sclerosis courses were all represented.

Study-level findings and limits: Roughly 5 TRBV segments were significantly more frequent in patients than in controls. TRBV5-6, TRBV5-1 and TRBV20-1 were among these segments. The normalized Chao1 diversity of multiple sclerosis patients was significantly lower than that of controls. Pronounced co-clustering by F measure was evident among identically batched samples.

With V trimmed by 4 bases and J by 5 bases, 5 bases remained unmatched. Germline V gene data show CDR1 as KGHDR and CDR2 as SFDVKD. This CDR3 has 15 residues. Details on this clonotype: What it recognizes is unknown.

Unique molecular identifiers were carried by the TCR beta cDNA libraries. TCRdb reprocessed the PCR reads with MiXCR, giving one entry per CDR3 protein. Of about 770,000 distinct CDR3 sequences detected, 46% appear once; the ten largest clones hold around 4.7%. What was sequenced was blood. V gene TRBV24-1 combines with J gene TRBJ2-5; 11 bases map to TRBD1. The TCR comes from a girl aged 10 to 17 with multiple sclerosis. CDR3 residues: CATSDPGTGGETQYF. As DNA, the CDR3 is TGTGCCACCAGTGACCCCGGGACAGGGGGGGAGACCCAGTACTTC.